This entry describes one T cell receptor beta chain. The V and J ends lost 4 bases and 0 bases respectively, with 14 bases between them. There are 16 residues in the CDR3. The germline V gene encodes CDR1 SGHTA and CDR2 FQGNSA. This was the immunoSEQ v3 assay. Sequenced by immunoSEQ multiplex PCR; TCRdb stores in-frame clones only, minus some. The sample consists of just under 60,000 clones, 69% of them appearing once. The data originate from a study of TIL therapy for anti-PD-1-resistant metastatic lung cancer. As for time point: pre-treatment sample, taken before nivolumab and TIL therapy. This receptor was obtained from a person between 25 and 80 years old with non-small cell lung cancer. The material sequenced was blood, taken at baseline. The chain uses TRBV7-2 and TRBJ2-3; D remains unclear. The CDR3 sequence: CASSSRTGHSTDTQYF. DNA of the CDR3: TGTGCCAGCAGCTCCCGGACGGGCCACAGCACAGATACGCAGTATTTT.